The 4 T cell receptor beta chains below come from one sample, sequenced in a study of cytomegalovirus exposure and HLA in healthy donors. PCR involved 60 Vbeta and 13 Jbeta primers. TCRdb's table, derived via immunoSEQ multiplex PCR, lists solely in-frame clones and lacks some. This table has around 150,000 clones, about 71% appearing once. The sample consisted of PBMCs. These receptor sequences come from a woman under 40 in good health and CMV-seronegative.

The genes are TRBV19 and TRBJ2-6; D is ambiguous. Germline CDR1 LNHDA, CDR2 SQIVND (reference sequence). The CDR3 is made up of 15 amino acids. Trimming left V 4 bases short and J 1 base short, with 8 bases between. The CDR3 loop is CASSTLRSGANVLTF. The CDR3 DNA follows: TGTGCCAGTAGTACCTTGCGGTCTGGGGCCAACGTCCTGACTTTC. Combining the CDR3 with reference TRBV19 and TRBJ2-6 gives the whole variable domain DGGITQSPKYLFRKEGQNVTLSCEQNLNHDAMYWYRQDPGQGLRLIYYSQIVNDFQKGDIAEGYSVSREKKESFPLTVTSAQKNPTAFYLCASSTLRSGANVLTFGAGSRLTVL.

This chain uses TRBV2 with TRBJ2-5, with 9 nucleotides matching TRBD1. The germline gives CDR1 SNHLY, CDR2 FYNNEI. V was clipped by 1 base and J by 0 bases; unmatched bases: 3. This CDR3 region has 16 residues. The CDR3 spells CASSEVWTGDQETQYF. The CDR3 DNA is TGTGCCAGCAGTGAAGTATGGACAGGGGACCAAGAGACCCAGTACTTC. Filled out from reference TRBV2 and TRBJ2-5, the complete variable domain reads EPEVTQTPSHQVTQMGQEVILRCVPISNHLYFYWYRQILGQKVEFLVSFYNNEISEKSEIFDDQFSVERPDGSNFTLKIRSTKLEDSAMYFCASSEVWTGDQETQYFGPGTRLLVL.

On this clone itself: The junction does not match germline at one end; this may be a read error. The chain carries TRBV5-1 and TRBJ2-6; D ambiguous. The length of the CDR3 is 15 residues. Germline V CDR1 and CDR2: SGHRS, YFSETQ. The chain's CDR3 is CASGFGATGANVLTF. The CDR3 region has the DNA TGCGCCAGCGGCTTTGGAGCGACTGGGGCCAACGTCCTGACTTTC.

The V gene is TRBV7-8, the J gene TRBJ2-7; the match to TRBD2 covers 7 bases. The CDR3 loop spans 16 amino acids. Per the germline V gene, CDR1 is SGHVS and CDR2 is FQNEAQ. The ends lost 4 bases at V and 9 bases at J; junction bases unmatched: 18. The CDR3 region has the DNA TGTGCCAGCAGCTCCTCTAGGGTAGCGGGTCGGACTGCGCAGTACTTC. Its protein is CASSSSRVAGRTAQYF.